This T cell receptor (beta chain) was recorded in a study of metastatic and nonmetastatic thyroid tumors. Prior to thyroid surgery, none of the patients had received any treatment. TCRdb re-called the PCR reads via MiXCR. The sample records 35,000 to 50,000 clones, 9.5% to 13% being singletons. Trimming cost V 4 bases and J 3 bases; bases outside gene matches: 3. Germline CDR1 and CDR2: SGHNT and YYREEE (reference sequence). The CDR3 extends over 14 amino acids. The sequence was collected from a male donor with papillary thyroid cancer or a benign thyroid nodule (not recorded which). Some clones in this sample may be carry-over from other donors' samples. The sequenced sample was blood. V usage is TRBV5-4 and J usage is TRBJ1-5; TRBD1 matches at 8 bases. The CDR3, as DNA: TGTGCCAGCAGCAGGCAGGGGGCCAATCAGCCCCAGCATTTT. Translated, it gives CASSRQGANQPQHF.